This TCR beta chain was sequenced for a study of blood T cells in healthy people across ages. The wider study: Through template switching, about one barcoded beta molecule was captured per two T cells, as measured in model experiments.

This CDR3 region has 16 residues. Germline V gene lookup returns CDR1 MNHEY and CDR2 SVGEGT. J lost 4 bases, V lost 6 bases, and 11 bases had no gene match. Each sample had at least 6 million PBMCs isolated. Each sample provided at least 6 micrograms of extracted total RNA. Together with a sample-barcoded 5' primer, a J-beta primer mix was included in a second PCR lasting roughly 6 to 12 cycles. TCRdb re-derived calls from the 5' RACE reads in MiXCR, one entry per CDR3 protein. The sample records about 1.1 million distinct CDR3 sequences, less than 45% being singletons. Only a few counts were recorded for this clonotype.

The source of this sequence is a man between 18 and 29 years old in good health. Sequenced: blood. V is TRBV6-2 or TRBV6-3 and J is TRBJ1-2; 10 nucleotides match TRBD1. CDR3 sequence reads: CASSGQGDRGPYGYTF. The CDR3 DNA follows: TGTGCCAGCAGCGGACAGGGGGACAGAGGACCCTATGGCTACACCTTC.